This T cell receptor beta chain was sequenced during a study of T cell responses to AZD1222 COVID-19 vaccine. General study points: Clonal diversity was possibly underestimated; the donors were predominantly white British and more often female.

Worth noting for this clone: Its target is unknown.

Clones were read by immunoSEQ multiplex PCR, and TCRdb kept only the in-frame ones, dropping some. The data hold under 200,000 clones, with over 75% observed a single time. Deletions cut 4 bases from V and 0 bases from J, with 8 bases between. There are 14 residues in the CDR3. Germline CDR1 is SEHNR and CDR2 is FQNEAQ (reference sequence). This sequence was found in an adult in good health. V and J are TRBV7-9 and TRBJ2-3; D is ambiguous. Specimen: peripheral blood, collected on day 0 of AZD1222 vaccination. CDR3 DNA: TGTGCCAGCAGCTCCCTAACTAGCACAGATACGCAGTATTTT. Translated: CASSSLTSTDTQYF.